Reported below is one T cell receptor (beta chain). The antigen remains unidentified. The sample is drawn from a study of Graves' ophthalmopathy and Graves' hyperthyroidism. Across the study: Samples of peripheral blood were obtained at initial diagnosis, prior to treatment of any kind. Broader study findings: Blood shared most expanded thyroid clonotypes above 0.001 frequency.

The authors amplified TCR beta CDR3 regions, and they did so from RNA transcripts for repertoire sequencing. The first round was an RT-PCR with HTBI primers, and the second round was a multiplex PCR. MiXCR, run by TCRdb on the multiplex PCR reads, gives a single entry per CDR3 protein. This table has about 740,000 distinct CDR3 sequences, 40% appearing once. The CDR3 sequence is 14 residues long. Germline V gene sequence: CDR1 SGHVS, CDR2 FNYEAQ. Trimming stripped 6 bases from V and 2 bases from J, with 14 bases between. Excluded: other autoimmune disease, uncontrolled infection, pregnancy or lactation. About 10 ml of fresh blood yielded the PBMCs by density gradient.

This TCR derives from an adult man with Graves' ophthalmopathy. The chain is built from TRBV7-6 and TRBJ2-7; D is unclear. Sequenced input: peripheral blood. CDR3 in amino acids: CASSLRRPPYEQYF. CDR3 nucleotide sequence: TGTGCCAGCAGTTTACGCCGACCACCCTACGAGCAGTACTTC.